The clone carrying this T cell receptor (beta chain) was counted ten times or more. The antigen remains unidentified. This entry is derived from a study of CD8 T cells in ankylosing spondylitis. For TCR beta, libraries came from quantitative 5'-RACE with molecular barcodes. TCRdb independently ran MiXCR on the 5' RACE reads; one entry per CDR3 protein. The sample has 200,000 to 250,000 distinct CDR3 sequences; 18% are singletons. Overall study findings and caveats: Typical of ankylosing spondylitis blood, it appeared, was a TCR beta motif of fewer than 10 highly homologous variants. Past research had described some motif variants in reactive arthritis synovial fluid and blood. Disease-associated clonotypes exhibited CD8+ identity and were relatively infrequent in peripheral blood. Reported data indicate significant enrichment of disease-linked clones within matched ankylosing spondylitis synovial fluid.

Germline V lookup: CDR1 SEHNR, CDR2 FQNEAQ (reference sequence). CDR3 length equals 14 residues. V gave up 4 bases and J gave up 7 bases; unmatched junction bases: 6. The sequence was collected from a male donor with ankylosing spondylitis. The J gene is TRBJ2-1, the V gene TRBV7-9; 8 bases line up with TRBD2. The material sequenced was blood, either unsorted or a sorted T cell fraction (not recorded which). CDR3 sequence: CASSSVAGWNEQFF. CDR3 DNA sequence: TGTGCCAGCAGCTCGGTAGCGGGGTGGAATGAGCAGTTCTTC.